The 3 T cell receptor beta chains listed next were all sequenced from one sample in a study of blood T cell repertoires in COVID-19. The assay was immunoSEQ multiplex PCR, and TCRdb's table has in-frame clones only and misses some. The sample shows some 200,000 clones, 83% of them seen only once. The specimen sequenced was peripheral blood. The receptors derive from a woman in her twenties or thirties with COVID-19, enrolled during active disease.

V usage is TRBV11-2 and J usage is TRBJ1-2, with 7 positions matching TRBD1. Losses at the gene ends were 1 base for V and 14 bases for J; bases not matched to a gene: 10. The CDR3 loop spans 13 amino acids. From germline, CDR1 is SGHAT and CDR2 FQNNGV. CDR3 in amino acids: CASSLVQPGTETF. As DNA, the CDR3 is TGTGCCAGCAGCTTAGTTCAACCCGGGACAGAAACCTTC.

The J gene is TRBJ2-3, the V gene TRBV19; TRBD1 aligns across 11 bases. V gave up 5 bases and J gave up 3 bases; unmatched junction bases: 4. Germline V lookup: CDR1 LNHDA, CDR2 SQIVND (reference sequence). There are 15 residues in the CDR3. The CDR3 DNA reads TGTGCCAGTAGTCCCTGGGACAGGGGGACAGATACGCAGTATTTT. This translates into CASSPWDRGTDTQYF.

V usage is TRBV6-6 and J usage is TRBJ1-5; D is perhaps TRBD1 (6 bases). Trimming removed 10 bases at V and 7 bases at J, with 20 bases between. This CDR3 spans 14 amino acids. CDR1 is MNHNY, CDR2 SVGAGI, per germline (reference sequence). The CDR3 protein is CATQVGGAAQPQHF. CDR3 nucleotides: TGTGCCACCCAGGTGGGGGGGGCTGCCCAGCCCCAGCATTTT.